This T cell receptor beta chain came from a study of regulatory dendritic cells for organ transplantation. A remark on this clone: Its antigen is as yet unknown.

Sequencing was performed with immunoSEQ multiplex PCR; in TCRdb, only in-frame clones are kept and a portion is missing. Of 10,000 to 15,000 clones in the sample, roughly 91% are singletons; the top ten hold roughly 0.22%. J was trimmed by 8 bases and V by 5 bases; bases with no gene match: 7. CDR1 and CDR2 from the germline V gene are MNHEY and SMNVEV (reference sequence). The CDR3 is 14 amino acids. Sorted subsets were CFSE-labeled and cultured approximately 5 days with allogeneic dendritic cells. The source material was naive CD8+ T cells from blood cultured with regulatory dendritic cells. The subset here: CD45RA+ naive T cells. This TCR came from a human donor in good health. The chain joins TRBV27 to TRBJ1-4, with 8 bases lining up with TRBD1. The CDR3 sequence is CASSGQGWREKLFF. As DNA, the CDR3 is TGTGCCAGCAGTGGACAGGGATGGAGGGAAAAACTGTTTTTT. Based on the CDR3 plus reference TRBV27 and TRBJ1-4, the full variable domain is EAQVTQNPRYLITVTGKKLTVTCSQNMNHEYMSWYRQDPGLGLRQIYYSMNVEVTDKGDVPEGYKVSRKEKRNFPLILESPSPNQTSLYFCASSGQGWREKLFFGSGTQLSVL.